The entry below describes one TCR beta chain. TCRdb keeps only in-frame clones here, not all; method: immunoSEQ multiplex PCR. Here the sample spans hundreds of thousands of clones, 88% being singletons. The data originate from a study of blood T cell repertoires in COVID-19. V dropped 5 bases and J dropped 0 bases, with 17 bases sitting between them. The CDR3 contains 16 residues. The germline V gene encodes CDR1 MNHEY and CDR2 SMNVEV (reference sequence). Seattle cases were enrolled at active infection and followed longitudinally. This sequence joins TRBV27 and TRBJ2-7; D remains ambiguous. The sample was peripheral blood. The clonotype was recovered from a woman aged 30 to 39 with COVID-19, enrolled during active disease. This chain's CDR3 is CASSPLPTPSSYEQYF. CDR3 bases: TGTGCCAGCAGTCCCCTCCCAACGCCTAGCTCCTACGAGCAGTACTTC.